These 13 T cell receptor beta chains came from one sample sequenced in a study of early T cells in non-severe SARS-CoV-2 infection. TCRdb reprocessed the 5' RACE reads with MiXCR, giving one entry per CDR3 protein. The table has roughly 70,000 distinct CDR3 sequences, over 20% seen once. Sequenced here: whole blood, sampled at baseline. These receptors came from an adult who was a healthcare worker with PCR-confirmed SARS-CoV-2 infection or an uninfected control (not recorded which).

The chain has TRBV4-1 and TRBJ2-5; D remains ambiguous. Germline assignment: CDR1 MGHRA and CDR2 YSYEKL. The CDR3 spans 14 residues. V lost 3 bases, J lost 6 bases, and 14 bases lay in between. This CDR3 is CASSHPPMAKTQYF. In DNA form, the CDR3 reads TGCGCCAGCAGCCATCCCCCAATGGCGAAGACCCAGTACTTC.

CDR3 coding DNA: TGTGCCTGGAGTGTTTACGACTGGACTGAAGCTTTCTTT. Translating gives CAWSVYDWTEAFF. The chain recombines TRBV30 with TRBJ1-1; D gene ambiguous. The germline CDR1 and CDR2 sequences are GTSNPN and SVGIG (reference sequence). The CDR3 consists of 13 residues. The V end lost 0 bases, the J end lost 5 bases, and 10 bases lay between the germline ends. The full variable domain, with the rest looked up from reference TRBV30 and TRBJ1-1, is SQTIHQWPATLVQPVGSPLSLECTVEGTSNPNLYWYRQAAGRGLQLLFYSVGIGQISSEVPQNLSASRPQDRQFILSSKKLLLSDSGFYLCAWSVYDWTEAFFGQGTRLTVV.

This clonotype was seen repeatedly, ten times or more. The chain uses TRBV3-1 and TRBJ2-5, with D possibly TRBD2 on 5 matching bases. The CDR3 loop spans 14 amino acids. Germline V gene sequence: CDR1 LGHDT, CDR2 YNNKEL (reference sequence). Trimming took off 3 bases at V and 1 base at J, with 9 bases between the two ends. The CDR3 reads CASSQPGSQETQYF. Here the CDR3 DNA reads TGTGCCAGCAGCCAGCCGGGGTCCCAAGAGACCCAGTACTTC.

This clonotype was seen only a few times. This sequence joins TRBV7-9 and TRBJ2-5; TRBD1 or TRBD2 may be the D gene (5 bases each). This CDR3 comprises 13 residues. V lost 4 bases to trimming and J lost 4 bases, with 10 bases between them. Germline V lookup: CDR1 SEHNR, CDR2 FQNEAQ (reference sequence). The CDR3 DNA sequence: TGTGCCAGCAGCTGGGGGAATGGAGAGACCCAGTACTTC. This encodes CASSWGNGETQYF.

This chain joins TRBV2 and TRBJ2-1, with 7 bases fitting TRBD1. Unmatched junction bases numbered 8, after V lost 7 bases and J lost 8 bases. From germline, CDR1 is SNHLY and CDR2 FYNNEI. The CDR3 extends over 13 amino acids. The CDR3 region is CASTVDRTDEQFF. As DNA, the CDR3 is TGTGCCAGCACCGTGGACAGGACCGATGAGCAGTTCTTC.

This clonotype was counted at least ten times. The genes are TRBV6-2 or TRBV6-3 and TRBJ1-1; no definite D call. V shed 8 bases and J shed 5 bases, with 9 bases lying between them. The CDR3 has 11 amino acids. CDR1 MNHEY and CDR2 SVGEGT come from the germline V gene. The CDR3 loop is CASEGGTEAFF. The CDR3 nucleotides are TGTGCCAGCGAGGGTGGTACTGAAGCTTTCTTT.

This chain connects TRBV7-9 to TRBJ1-1; a possible D gene is TRBD1 (5 bases). Germline CDR1 and CDR2: SEHNR and FQNEAQ (reference sequence). V lost 0 bases and J lost 4, with 12 bases in between. The CDR3 is made up of 15 amino acids. CDR3 DNA: TGTGCCAGCAGCTTAGCGGACGGGGGAGGCACTGAAGCTTTCTTT. The encoded protein is CASSLADGGGTEAFF.

The table lists this clonotype with many counts. The chain couples TRBV12-3 or TRBV12-4 to TRBJ2-7, with 7 bases matching TRBD2. V lost 1 base, J lost 0 bases, and 6 bases stayed unmatched. This CDR3 is built from 16 residues. The CDR3 region is CASSLGPSGSSYEQYF. In DNA, the CDR3 is TGTGCCAGCAGTTTAGGGCCTAGCGGTTCCTCCTACGAGCAGTACTTC.

This clonotype has a handful of counts. The rearrangement links TRBV7-8 to TRBJ2-2; D unresolved. The V and J ends lost 4 bases and 0 bases respectively, with 6 bases between them. Germline lookup yields CDR1 SGHVS and CDR2 FQNEAQ. This CDR3 is 14 amino acids long. The CDR3 is CASSYTTNTGELFF. CDR3 sequence (DNA): TGTGCCAGCAGCTACACCACGAACACCGGGGAGCTGTTTTTT.

The CDR3 region is CASGLVTVPSSYEQYF. CDR3 coding DNA: TGTGCTAGTGGTTTGGTAACAGTCCCGAGCTCCTACGAGCAGTACTTC. V gene TRBV12-5 combines with J gene TRBJ2-7; D is ambiguous. CDR1 is LGHNT, CDR2 FRNRAP, per germline. The CDR3 is made up of 16 amino acids. Trimming shortened V by 0 bases and J by 0 bases, and 12 bases separated the two germline ends.

This clonotype came up a few times. The V gene is TRBV15, the J gene TRBJ2-7, with 9 bases aligning to TRBD1. The CDR3 consists of 14 residues. CDR1 and CDR2 from the germline V gene are LNHNV and YYDKDF (reference sequence). The ends lost 0 bases at V and 5 bases at J; junction bases unmatched: 2. In DNA, the CDR3 is TGTGCCACCAGCAGAGATCGACAGGGGGACGAGCAGTACTTC. This codes for CATSRDRQGDEQYF.

This clonotype has at least ten counts. The V gene is TRBV27, the J gene TRBJ1-6, with a tentative D call TRBD1 (5 bases). The V gene's germline CDR1 is MNHEY and CDR2 SMNVEV (reference sequence). Deletions cut 2 bases from V and 5 bases from J, with 10 bases between. The CDR3 consists of 15 residues. The CDR3 DNA reads as TGTGCCAGCAGTTTAGACAGTCTAAATAATTCACCCCTCCACTTT. As protein: CASSLDSLNNSPLHF.

This clonotype appeared many times. The chain couples TRBV14 to TRBJ2-5; no definite D call. Trimming removed 4 bases at V and 8 bases at J, with 14 bases between. CDR1 and CDR2 (germline): SGHDN, FVKESK. The CDR3 sequence is 13 residues long. The CDR3 sequence: CASSRTLLGTQYF. The CDR3 bases are TGTGCCAGCAGCCGCACACTTCTCGGTACCCAGTACTTC. Together with reference TRBV14 and TRBJ2-5, the CDR3 gives the full variable domain: EAGVTQFPSHSVIEKGQTVTLRCDPISGHDNLYWYRRVMGKEIKFLLHFVKESKQDESGMPNNRFLAERTGGTYSTLKVQPAELEDSGVYFCASSRTLLGTQYFGPGTRLLVL.